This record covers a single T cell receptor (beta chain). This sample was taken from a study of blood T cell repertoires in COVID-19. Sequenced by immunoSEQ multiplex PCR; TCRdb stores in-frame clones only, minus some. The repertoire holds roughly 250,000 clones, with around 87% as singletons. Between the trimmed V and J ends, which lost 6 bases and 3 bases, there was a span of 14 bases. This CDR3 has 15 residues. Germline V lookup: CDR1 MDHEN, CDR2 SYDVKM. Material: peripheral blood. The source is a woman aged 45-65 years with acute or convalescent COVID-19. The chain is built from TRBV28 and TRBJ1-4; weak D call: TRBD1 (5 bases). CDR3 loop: CASRPQGIANEKLFF. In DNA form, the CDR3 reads TGTGCCAGCAGACCTCAGGGTATCGCTAATGAAAAACTGTTTTTT.